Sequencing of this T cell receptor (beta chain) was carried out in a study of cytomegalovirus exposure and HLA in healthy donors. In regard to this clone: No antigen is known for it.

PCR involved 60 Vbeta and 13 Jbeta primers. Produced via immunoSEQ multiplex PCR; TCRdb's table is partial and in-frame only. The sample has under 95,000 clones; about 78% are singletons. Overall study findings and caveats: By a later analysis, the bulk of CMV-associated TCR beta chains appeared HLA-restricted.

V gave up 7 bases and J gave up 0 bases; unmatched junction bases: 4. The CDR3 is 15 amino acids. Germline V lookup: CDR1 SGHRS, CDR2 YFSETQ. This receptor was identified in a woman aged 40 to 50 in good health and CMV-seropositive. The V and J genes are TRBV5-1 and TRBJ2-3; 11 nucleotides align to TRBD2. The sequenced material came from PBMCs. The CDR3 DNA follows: TGCGCCAGCCGACCTAGCGGGGGGAGCACAGATACGCAGTATTTT. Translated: CASRPSGGSTDTQYF.